This T cell receptor (beta chain) was obtained from a study of blood T cell repertoires in COVID-19. Method: immunoSEQ multiplex PCR; TCRdb's copy keeps in-frame clones and lacks some. The table shows about 330,000 clones, with approximately 84% occurring only once. With V trimmed by 4 bases and J by 5 bases, 3 bases remained unmatched. CDR1 and CDR2 from the germline V gene are MNHEY and SVGAGI. There are 14 residues in the CDR3. This sequence was found in a woman aged 25 to 39 who had recovered from COVID-19. Sequencing input: PBMCs or T cells enriched from blood (not recorded which). J is TRBJ2-2 and V is TRBV6-5; 8 positions match TRBD1. Written as DNA, the CDR3 is TGTGCCAGCAGTTTACAGGGGGAGACCGGGGAGCTGTTTTTT. Encoded protein: CASSLQGETGELFF.